The 11 T cell receptor beta chains below were found in one sample sequenced in a study of T-cell reconstitution after alpha-beta-depleted transplantation in children. For TCRbeta, the library was prepared with unique molecular identifiers. From the PCR reads, TCRdb called clonotypes with MiXCR, one entry per CDR3 protein. The data show about 140,000 distinct CDR3 sequences, 8.8% seen once. The input for sequencing was PBMCs, mostly from graft donor cells, taken 180 days after TCRalphabeta/CD19-depleted stem cell transplant. All receptors come from a female patient aged 2 to 10 who had a stem cell transplant for congenital amegakaryocytic thrombocytopenia, so the T cells may come from the graft donor.

This clonotype was counted only a few times. The chain joins TRBV7-2 to TRBJ2-2; D ambiguous. Looked up from germline, CDR1 is SGHTA and CDR2 is FQGNSA. The CDR3 spans 14 residues. V shed 5 bases and J shed 8 bases, with 15 bases lying between them. This CDR3 reads CASSQGYTEGELFF. Here the CDR3 DNA reads TGTGCCAGCAGCCAAGGATACACCGAGGGGGAGCTGTTTTTT.

This clonotype has a handful of counts. The rearrangement joins TRBV12-3 or TRBV12-4 to TRBJ1-2; unclear D gene. V was shortened by 5 bases and J by 4 bases, with 14 bases between the two germline ends. This CDR3 comprises 14 residues. CDR3 bases: TGTGCCAGCAGTCCCTGGGTACGTGGCTATGGCTACACCTTC. It encodes CASSPWVRGYGYTF.

This clonotype occurred many times. The chain carries TRBV7-2 and TRBJ2-3, with 7 bases fitting TRBD2. Germline trimming cut 7 bases from V and 5 bases from J; bases unmatched to any gene: 9. From germline, CDR1 is SGHTA and CDR2 FQGNSA. The CDR3 sequence is 14 residues long. The CDR3 region is CASKWGVAGDTQYF. CDR3 nucleotides: TGTGCCAGCAAGTGGGGAGTAGCGGGAGATACGCAGTATTTT.

This clonotype was seen repeatedly, ten times or more. The V call is TRBV7-2, the J call TRBJ2-1; 10 nucleotides agree with TRBD1. V dropped 1 base and J dropped 4; count of bases not matched to a gene: 1. CDR3 length: 15 amino acids. Germline V gene lookup returns CDR1 SGHTA and CDR2 FQGNSA. The DNA for the CDR3 is TGTGCCAGCAGCTTAGAGGGACAGGGGTACAATGAGCAGTTCTTC. This encodes CASSLEGQGYNEQFF.

Here the CDR3 DNA reads TGTGCCAGCAGTCTACAGGGCTGGGAGACCCAGTACTTC. It codes for CASSLQGWETQYF. This sequence joins TRBV12-3 or TRBV12-4 and TRBJ2-5; D is possibly TRBD1 (6 bases). CDR3 size: 13 residues. With 5 bases removed from V and 5 bases from J, the gap between germline ends came to 12 bases.

This clonotype was recorded at least ten times. The chain links TRBV18 to TRBJ1-2, with D tentatively TRBD1 (6 bases). CDR3 size: 16 residues. CDR1 and CDR2 from the germline V gene are KGHSH and LQKENI. Trimming removed 1 base at V and 3 bases at J, with 15 bases between. DNA of the CDR3: TGTGCCAGCTCACCACGGTTACAGGGCCCTCACTATGGCTACACCTTC. Translating gives CASSPRLQGPHYGYTF.

A few counts support this clonotype. The chain joins TRBV7-6 to TRBJ1-1; tentatively, D is TRBD1 (6 bases). With 6 bases removed from V and 4 bases from J, the gap between germline ends came to 18 bases. Germline CDR1 and CDR2: SGHVS and FNYEAQ. This CDR3 contains 15 residues. The CDR3 DNA follows: TGTGCCAGCAGAGAGGGGGAGTCCCCCTTCACTGAAGCTTTCTTT. Translating it yields CASREGESPFTEAFF.

This clonotype has a handful of counts. The rearrangement joins TRBV7-2 to TRBJ2-5; 7 nucleotides match TRBD2. This CDR3 comprises 14 residues. The germline V gene has CDR1 SGHTA and CDR2 FQGNSA. J was trimmed by 4 bases and V by 0 bases; bases with no gene match: 2. This chain's CDR3 is CASSLAAGVETQYF. The CDR3 DNA reads TGTGCCAGCAGCTTAGCGGCGGGAGTAGAGACCCAGTACTTC.

Many counts were recorded for this clonotype. The chain has TRBV29-1 and TRBJ2-5; D ambiguous. Trimming left V 7 bases short and J 0 bases short, with 9 bases between. Germline CDR1 reads SQVTM; CDR2 reads ANQGSEA. This CDR3 comprises 12 residues. CDR3 loop: CSATQYQETQYF. Here the CDR3 DNA reads TGCAGCGCAACACAGTACCAAGAGACCCAGTACTTC. Supplemented by reference TRBV29-1 and TRBJ2-5, the full variable domain reads SAVISQKPSRDICQRGTSLTIQCQVDSQVTMMFWYRQQPGQSLTLIATANQGSEATYESGFVIDKFPISRPNLTFSTLTVSNMSPEDSSIYLCSATQYQETQYFGPGTRLLVL.

As regards this clonotype: This may come from a read error, since a much larger clone is one base off. J is TRBJ2-3 and V is TRBV12-3 or TRBV12-4; a possible D gene is TRBD1 (6 bases). The CDR3 runs 14 residues. In DNA form, the CDR3 reads TGTGCCAGCAGTTTGGGGGCAAGCATAGATACGCAGTATTTT. It codes for CASSLGASIDTQYF.

This clonotype has just a few counts. The gene calls are TRBV7-2 and TRBJ2-7, with D hard to call. V lost 2 bases and J 10 bases, leaving 9 bases between the germline ends. Germline loops: CDR1 SGHTA, CDR2 FQGNSA. This CDR3 contains 11 residues. The DNA for the CDR3 is TGTGCCAGCAGCTTAAACGACCTTCAGTACTTC. Encoded protein: CASSLNDLQYF.